The entry below gives a single T cell receptor (beta chain) sequence along with its context. This sample was taken from a study of blood T cell repertoires in COVID-19. At the level of the study: Sites across the United States, Italy and Spain contributed samples from acute and convalescent COVID-19.

Study processing details: The authors estimated nucleated cell counts from reference gene primer amplification. Libraries were prepared by immunoSEQ multiplex PCR; TCRdb keeps only in-frame clonotypes and omits some of them. D and trimming were read from the DNA, whereas the V and J calls and clone size are those reported in that table. The sample has about 340,000 clones, approximately 86% seen once. The CDR3 is made up of 16 amino acids. V trimming: 0 bases; J trimming: 7 bases; junction bases outside the gene matches: 8. CDR1 is SGDLS, CDR2 YYNGEE, per germline. The source of this sequence is a woman between 55 and 75 years old with COVID-19, enrolled during active disease. Sequencing was performed on peripheral blood. The chain recombines TRBV9 with TRBJ2-1; the match to TRBD2 covers 9 bases. As DNA, the CDR3 is TGTGCCAGCAGCGTAGGCGGGGGGGGCCTTGGAAATGAGCAGTTCTTC. This translates into CASSVGGGGLGNEQFF.